This T cell receptor beta chain was recovered during a study of shared clonotypes between healthy human individuals (dated by TCRdb to 2018 to 2020). Background on the whole study: The cohort comprised a couple of women and three men aged 18 to 49 years. Per donor, three plates each were used for CD4 naive and CD4 memory, two for CD8 naive, and one for CD8 memory. To estimate repertoire size and how much clonotypes are shared between individuals, the study performed deep sequencing of blood TCR repertoires from roughly five healthy adults. Different laboratories and diverse techniques were used to prepare libraries and sequence TCR repertoires, to increase sequencing depth and limit assay-specific biases. Between about 0.85 and 10 billion PBMCs per donor were obtained by leukapheresis. Paper-wide results and their limitations: Sampling was limited to blood, and TCR repertoires in tissue likely differ from TCR repertoires in blood. The genetic and exposure-history diversity represented was limited by the small number of donors. Pairwise subsampling led to the expectation that sequencing depth would affect the degree of clonotype sharing among donors. Naive subsets generally had larger estimated clonotype richness than memory subsets did. Approximately 4.8% of naive CD4, 3.5% of naive CD8, approximately 2% of memory CD4, and about 0.4% of memory CD8 clonotypes were shared across several donors. Clonotypes shared by all four sorted-subset donors showed higher generation probabilities than non-shared clonotypes. Even with the large sequencing depth, rarefaction of the sorted-subset datasets indicated that sequencing was incomplete.

Using the deep immunoSEQ assay, TCR CDR3 regions were amplified from genomic DNA by multiplex PCR. Extracted genomic DNA from each cell subset was distributed evenly across all wells of several immunoSEQ 96-well plates, and each plate was treated as a replicate. Each replicate PCR for sorted subsets received roughly 0.2 ug genomic DNA, equal to tens of thousands of T cell genomes. Purified libraries were quantified with a Qubit 3.0 fluorometer, sized on a Bioanalyzer 2100, and re-quantified with the KAPA Library Quantification kit. Every immunoSEQ 96-well plate was sequenced on a separate single-read 150-cycle Illumina NextSeq 550 flow cell. The study's processing was this. Because the immunoSEQ output included only junctional sequences and no quality scores, the filtering could not be the same as the filtering used for full-length reads. Sequences were annotated with PyIR, a Python wrapper for IgBLAST v1.9, using IMGT germline references to assign V/J genes and CDR3. Any read was removed if the V/J assignment was weak (E-value above 1e-6), the CDR3 was missing, or the read contained stop codons, out-of-frame junctions, or ambiguous translated residues. A V3J clonotype was defined by an identical inferred V gene, J gene, and CDR3 amino acid sequence. The percentage overlap between two repertoires was calculated by dividing the number of shared unique clonotypes by the size of the smaller repertoire. Repertoire richness was assessed with RTK rarefaction, the Chao1 estimator, and Recon v2.1 estimates of unobserved clonotypes. Generation probabilities for all TCRbeta clonotypes obtained by the gDNA method from a few donors were computed using OLGA. TCRdb holds this immuneACCESS table with in-frame rearrangements only. Some clones are missing; in checked studies, unresolved V genes explain under half, and the rest has no known cause. The DNA gave D and trimming, while V, J and clone size come from that table. Here the sample has 1.4 million to 1.5 million clones; around 95% occur a single time. More than 0.9% of the sample comes from the top ten.

About this clone itself: There is no known antigen for this receptor. Base qualities are not recorded, but no much larger clone differs from it by a single base.

The donors were healthy, HIV-negative adults who had no recently reported acute infections or vaccinations. Only Caucasian adults living in Nashville, Tennessee, USA were represented among the donors. CD4+ T cells were enriched by magnetic negative selection, after which naive cells were positively selected on CD45RA and the negative fraction was taken as the memory subset. After blood collection by leukapheresis, PBMCs were isolated using Ficoll-Histopaque density gradient centrifugation and then cryopreserved in the vapor phase of liquid nitrogen. Purity and quantity of every magnetically sorted T cell population were checked by analytical flow cytometry. Genomic DNA was isolated from every sorted fraction and measured by UV absorbance on a Nanodrop 2000c. Germline trimming: 4 bases from V, 5 bases from J; junction bases outside gene matches: 6. The germline V gene yields SGHAT for CDR1 and FQNNGV for CDR2. The CDR3 starts with the cysteine, ends with the phenylalanine, and has 15 residues. CDR3 DNA is the only sequence kept; it has 45 bases, read in frame from the first base.

The source material was naive CD4+ T cells sorted from blood. What the cell subset or site label conveys for this sample: CD45RA+ positively selected. The V gene is TRBV11-2 and the J gene is TRBJ2-1, with 9 central nucleotides matching TRBD2. This clonotype originated in a man aged 25-45 years in good health. The nucleotide sequence reads TGTGCCAGCAGCTACATAGCGGGAGAGAACAATGAGCAGTTCTTC. This yields the protein CASSYIAGENNEQFF.